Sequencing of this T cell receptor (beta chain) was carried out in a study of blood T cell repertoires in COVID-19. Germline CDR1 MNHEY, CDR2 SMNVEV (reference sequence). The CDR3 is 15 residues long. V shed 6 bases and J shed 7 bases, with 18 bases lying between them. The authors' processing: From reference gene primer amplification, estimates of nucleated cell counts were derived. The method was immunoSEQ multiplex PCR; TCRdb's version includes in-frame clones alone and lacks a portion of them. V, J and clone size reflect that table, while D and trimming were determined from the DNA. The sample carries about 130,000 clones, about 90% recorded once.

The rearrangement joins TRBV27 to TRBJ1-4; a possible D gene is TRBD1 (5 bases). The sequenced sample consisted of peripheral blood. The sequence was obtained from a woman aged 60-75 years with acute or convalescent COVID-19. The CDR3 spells CASRPLGGGGEKLFF. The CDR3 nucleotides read TGTGCCAGCAGGCCGTTGGGGGGAGGCGGTGAAAAACTGTTTTTT.